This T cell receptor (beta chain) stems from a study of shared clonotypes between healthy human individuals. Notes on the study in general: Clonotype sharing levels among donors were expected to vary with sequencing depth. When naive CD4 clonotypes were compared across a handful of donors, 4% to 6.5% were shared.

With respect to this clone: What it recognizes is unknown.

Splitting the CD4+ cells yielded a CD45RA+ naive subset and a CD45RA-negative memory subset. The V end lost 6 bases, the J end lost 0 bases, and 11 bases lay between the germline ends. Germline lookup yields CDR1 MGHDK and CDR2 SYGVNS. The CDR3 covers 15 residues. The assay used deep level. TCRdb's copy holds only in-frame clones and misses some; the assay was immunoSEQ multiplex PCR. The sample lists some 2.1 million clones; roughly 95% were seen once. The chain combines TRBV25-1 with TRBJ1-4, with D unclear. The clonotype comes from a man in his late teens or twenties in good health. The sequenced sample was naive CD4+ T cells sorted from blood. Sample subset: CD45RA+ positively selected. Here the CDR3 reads CASSHSTPTNEKLFF. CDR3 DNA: TGTGCCAGCAGCCACTCGACACCAACTAATGAAAAACTGTTTTTT. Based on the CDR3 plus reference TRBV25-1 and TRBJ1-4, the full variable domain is EADIYQTPRYLVIGTGKKITLECSQTMGHDKMYWYQQDPGMELHLIHYSYGVNSTEKGDLSSESTVSRIRTEHFPLTLESARPSHTSQYLCASSHSTPTNEKLFFGSGTQLSVL.